This T cell receptor beta chain originates from a study of blood T cell repertoires in COVID-19. Repertoires were generated with immunoSEQ multiplex PCR, while TCRdb's copy carries only in-frame clones and drops some. The data show 170,000 or so clones, roughly 85% seen once. The CDR3 runs 13 residues. The V segment lost 10 bases and the J segment 6 bases; nucleotides outside the gene matches: 4. Germline CDR1 ENHRY, CDR2 SYGVKD. Each participant's cohort was designated according to participant-reported clinical history. Among Cohort 3 donors, those recovered had two negative PCRs, clearance, or symptom resolution.

The material sequenced was PBMCs or T cells enriched from blood (not recorded which). This TCR was sampled from a man in his forties who had recovered from COVID-19. The chain is built from TRBV10-3 and TRBJ2-5; 14 bases align to TRBD2. The DNA of the CDR3 is TGTGCCACGACTAGCGGGGGGGGGAAGACCCAGTACTTC. It is translated as CATTSGGGKTQYF.